This T cell receptor (beta chain) was retrieved from a study of regulatory dendritic cells for organ transplantation. Study-level background: LPS was added to dendritic cell cultures on day 6. Study-level results: Naive T cells showed high diversity, memory cells less, memory CD8+ least. Of resting T cell subsets, memory CD8+ had the most alloreactive clonotypes.

Allogeneic regulatory or mature dendritic cells were co-cultured for under six days with CFSE-labeled sorted T cells at 1:10. This clone turned up a few times. The target antigen is unknown. Generated by immunoSEQ multiplex PCR, the TCRdb table keeps only in-frame clones and is missing some. The sample lists under 12,000 clones; 75% were seen once. The CDR3 has 15 residues. Germline V gene data show CDR1 as SGHKS and CDR2 as YYEKEE (reference sequence). Trimming pared 5 bases from V and 1 base from J, leaving 13 bases between. This chain joins TRBV5-5 and TRBJ2-1; tentatively, D is TRBD1 (5 bases). What was sequenced was memory CD4+ T cells from blood cultured with regulatory dendritic cells. Regarding subset: CD45RO+ memory T cells. The source of this sequence is a human donor in good health. The CDR3 reads CASRITQGSYNEQFF. The DNA of the CDR3 is TGTGCCAGCAGGATCACGCAGGGTTCCTACAATGAGCAGTTCTTC.